The TCR beta chain described here comes from a study of shared clonotypes between healthy human individuals. Findings and limits, study-wide: The study drew on few donors, limiting represented genetic and exposure-history diversity.

About this clone itself: The target antigen is unknown.

The authors' processing: ImmunoSEQ gave junction-only sequences without quality scores, so filtering differed. Generated by immunoSEQ multiplex PCR, the TCRdb table keeps only in-frame clones and is missing some. That table is the source of V, J and clone size, and D and trimming were worked out from the DNA. The sample lists 500,000 to 550,000 clones, 95% to 97% seen once, with around 0.066% in the top ten. The study drew its donors from healthy HIV-negative adults without recent acute infections or vaccinations. The source material was naive CD4+ T cells sorted from blood. The subset here: CD45RA+ positively selected. The TCR originated in a woman in her twenties or thirties in good health.

The CDR3 DNA reads TGTGCCAGTAGTATAGCAGGGGGCTCCTACAATGAGCAGTTCTTC. It codes for CASSIAGGSYNEQFF. V is TRBV19 and J is TRBJ2-1; 7 nucleotides match TRBD1. Germline values: CDR1 LNHDA, CDR2 SQIVND (reference sequence). CDR3 size: 15 residues. V was pared by 1 base and J by 0 bases, with 0 bases of the junction left unmatched.